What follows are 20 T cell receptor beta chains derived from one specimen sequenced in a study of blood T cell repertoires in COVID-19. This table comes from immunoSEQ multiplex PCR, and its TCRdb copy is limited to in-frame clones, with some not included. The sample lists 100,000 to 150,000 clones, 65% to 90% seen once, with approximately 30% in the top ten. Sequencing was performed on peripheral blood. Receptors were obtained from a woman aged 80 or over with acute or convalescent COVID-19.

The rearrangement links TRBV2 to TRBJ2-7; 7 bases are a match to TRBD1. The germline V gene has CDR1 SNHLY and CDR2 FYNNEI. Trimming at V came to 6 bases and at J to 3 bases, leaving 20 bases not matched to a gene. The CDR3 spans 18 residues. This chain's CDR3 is CASRVQGTSWGRRYEQYF. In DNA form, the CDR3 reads TGTGCCAGCAGGGTACAGGGGACCTCTTGGGGAAGGCGCTACGAGCAGTACTTC.

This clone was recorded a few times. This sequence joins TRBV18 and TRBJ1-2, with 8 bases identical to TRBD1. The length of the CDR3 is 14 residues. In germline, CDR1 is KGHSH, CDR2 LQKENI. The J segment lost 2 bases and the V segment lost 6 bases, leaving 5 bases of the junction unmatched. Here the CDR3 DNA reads TGTGCCAGCTCCCCCGGACAGGGCAACTATGGCTACACCTTC. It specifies CASSPGQGNYGYTF.

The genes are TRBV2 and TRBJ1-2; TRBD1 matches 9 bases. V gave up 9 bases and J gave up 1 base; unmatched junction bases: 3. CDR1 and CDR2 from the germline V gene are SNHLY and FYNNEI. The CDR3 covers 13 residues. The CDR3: CASWTGDNYGYTF. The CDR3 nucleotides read TGTGCCAGTTGGACAGGGGATAACTATGGCTACACCTTC.

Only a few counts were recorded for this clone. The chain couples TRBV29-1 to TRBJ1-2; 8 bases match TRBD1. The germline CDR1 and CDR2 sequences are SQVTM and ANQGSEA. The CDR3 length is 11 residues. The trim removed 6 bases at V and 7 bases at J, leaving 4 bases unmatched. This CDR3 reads CSVQGAGGYTF. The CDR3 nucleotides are TGCAGCGTGCAGGGGGCAGGTGGCTACACCTTC.

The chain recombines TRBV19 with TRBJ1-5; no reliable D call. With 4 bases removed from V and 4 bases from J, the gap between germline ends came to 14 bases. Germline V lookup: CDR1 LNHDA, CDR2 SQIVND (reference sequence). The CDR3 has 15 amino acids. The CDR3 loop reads CASSKTPGENQPQHF. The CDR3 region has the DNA TGTGCCAGTAGTAAGACTCCCGGGGAAAATCAGCCCCAGCATTTT.

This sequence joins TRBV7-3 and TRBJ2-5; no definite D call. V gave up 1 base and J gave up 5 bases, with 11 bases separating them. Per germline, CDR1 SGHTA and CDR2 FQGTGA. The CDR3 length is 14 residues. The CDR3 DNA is TGTGCCAGCAGCTTAAACCCAGGAACCGAGACCCAGTACTTC. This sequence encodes CASSLNPGTETQYF.

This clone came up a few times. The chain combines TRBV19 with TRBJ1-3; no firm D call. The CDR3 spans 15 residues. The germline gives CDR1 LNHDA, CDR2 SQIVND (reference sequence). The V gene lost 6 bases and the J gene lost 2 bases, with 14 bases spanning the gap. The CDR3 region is CASRSPFGTGNTIYF. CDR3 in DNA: TGTGCCAGTAGATCCCCTTTCGGGACTGGAAACACCATATATTTT.

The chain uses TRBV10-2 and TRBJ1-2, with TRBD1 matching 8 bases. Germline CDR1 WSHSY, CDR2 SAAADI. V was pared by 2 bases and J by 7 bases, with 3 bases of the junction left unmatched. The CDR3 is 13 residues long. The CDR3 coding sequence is TGCGCCAGCAGTGAGGGACAGGGACCTGGCTACACCTTC. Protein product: CASSEGQGPGYTF.

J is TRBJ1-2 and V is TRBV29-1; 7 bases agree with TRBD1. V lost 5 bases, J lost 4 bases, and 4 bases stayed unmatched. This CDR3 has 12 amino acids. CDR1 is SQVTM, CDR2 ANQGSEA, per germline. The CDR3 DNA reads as TGCAGCGTTATGGGACAGTCCTATGGCTACACCTTC. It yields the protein CSVMGQSYGYTF.

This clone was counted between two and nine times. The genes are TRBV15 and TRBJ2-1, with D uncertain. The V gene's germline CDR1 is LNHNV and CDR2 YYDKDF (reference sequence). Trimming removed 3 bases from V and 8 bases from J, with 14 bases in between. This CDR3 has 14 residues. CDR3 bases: TGTGCCACCAGCAGTCGTGACCTGGGCCATGAGCAGTTCTTC. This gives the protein CATSSRDLGHEQFF. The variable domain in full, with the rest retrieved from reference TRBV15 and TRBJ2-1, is DAMVIQNPRYQVTQFGKPVTLSCSQTLNHNVMYWYQQKSSQAPKLLFHYYDKDFNNEADTPDNFQSRRPNTSFCFLDIRSPGLGDTAMYLCATSSRDLGHEQFFGPGTRLTVL.

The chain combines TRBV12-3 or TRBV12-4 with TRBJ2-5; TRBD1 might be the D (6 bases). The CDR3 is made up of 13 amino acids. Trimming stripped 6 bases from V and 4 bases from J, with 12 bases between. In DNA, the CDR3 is TGTGCCAGCAGCCTCAACAGGGTAGAGACCCAGTACTTC. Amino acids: CASSLNRVETQYF.

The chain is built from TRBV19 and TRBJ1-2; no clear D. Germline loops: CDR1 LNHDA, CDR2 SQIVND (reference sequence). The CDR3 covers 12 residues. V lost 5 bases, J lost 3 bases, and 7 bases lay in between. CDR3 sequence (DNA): TGTGCCAGTAGTCCCCGGGACTATGGCTACACCTTC. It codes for CASSPRDYGYTF. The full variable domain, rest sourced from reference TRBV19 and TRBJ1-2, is DGGITQSPKYLFRKEGQNVTLSCEQNLNHDAMYWYRQDPGQGLRLIYYSQIVNDFQKGDIAEGYSVSREKKESFPLTVTSAQKNPTAFYLCASSPRDYGYTFGSGTRLTVV.

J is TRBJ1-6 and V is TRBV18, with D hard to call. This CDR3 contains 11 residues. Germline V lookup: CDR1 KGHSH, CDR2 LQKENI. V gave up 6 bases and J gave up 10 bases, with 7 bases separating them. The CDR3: CASSPGSPLHF. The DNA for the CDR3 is TGTGCCAGCTCTCCCGGGTCACCCCTCCACTTT. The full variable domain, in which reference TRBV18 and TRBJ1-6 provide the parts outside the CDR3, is NAGVMQNPRHLVRRRGQEARLRCSPMKGHSHVYWYRQLPEEGLKFMVYLQKENIIDESGMPKERFSAEFPKEGPSILRIQQVVRGDSAAYFCASSPGSPLHFGNGTRLTVT.

CDR3 sequence reads: CASTSGGSGNTIYF. The CDR3 DNA reads TGTGCCAGTACCTCCGGGGGGTCTGGAAACACCATATATTTT. The chain joins TRBV19 to TRBJ1-3, with a possible D match to TRBD1 (5 bases). The CDR3 spans 14 residues. V lost 7 bases and J 1 base, leaving 11 bases between the germline ends. CDR1 is LNHDA and CDR2 is SQIVND in the germline V gene (reference sequence).

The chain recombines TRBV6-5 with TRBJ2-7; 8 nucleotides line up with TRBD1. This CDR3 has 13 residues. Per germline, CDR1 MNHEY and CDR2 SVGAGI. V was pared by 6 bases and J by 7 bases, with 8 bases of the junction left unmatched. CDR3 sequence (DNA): TGTGCCAGCAGGGATCGACAGGGGCGGGAGCAGTACTTC. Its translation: CASRDRQGREQYF.

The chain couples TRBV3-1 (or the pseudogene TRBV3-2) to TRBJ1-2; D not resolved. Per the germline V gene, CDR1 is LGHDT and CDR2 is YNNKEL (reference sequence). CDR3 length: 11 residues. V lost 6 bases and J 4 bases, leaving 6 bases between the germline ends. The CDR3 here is CASSEGYGYTF. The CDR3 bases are TGTGCCAGCAGTGAGGGCTATGGCTACACCTTC.

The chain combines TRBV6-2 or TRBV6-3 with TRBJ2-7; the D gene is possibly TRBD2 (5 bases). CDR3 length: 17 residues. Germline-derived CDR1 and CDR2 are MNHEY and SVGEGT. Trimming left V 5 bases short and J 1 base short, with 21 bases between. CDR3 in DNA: TGTGCCAGCAGTCCGGGGAAGACTGGATACAGATCCTACGAGCAGTACGTC. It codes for CASSPGKTGYRSYEQYV.

The CDR3 sequence is CASSGTGQVRTGELFF. CDR3 nucleotides: TGTGCCAGCAGCGGAACGGGACAGGTTAGAACCGGGGAGCTGTTTTTT. The chain recombines TRBV9 with TRBJ2-2; TRBD1 matches at 8 bases. V lost 3 bases and J lost 5; bases outside the gene matches: 9. The CDR3 spans 16 residues. Per the germline V gene, CDR1 is SGDLS and CDR2 is YYNGEE.

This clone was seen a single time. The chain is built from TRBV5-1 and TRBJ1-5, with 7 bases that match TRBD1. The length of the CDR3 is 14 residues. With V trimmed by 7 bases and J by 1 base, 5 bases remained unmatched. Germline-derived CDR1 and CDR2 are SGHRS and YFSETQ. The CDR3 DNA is TGCGCCAGCGGTACAGGGGACAGCAATCAGCCCCAGCATTTT. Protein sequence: CASGTGDSNQPQHF.

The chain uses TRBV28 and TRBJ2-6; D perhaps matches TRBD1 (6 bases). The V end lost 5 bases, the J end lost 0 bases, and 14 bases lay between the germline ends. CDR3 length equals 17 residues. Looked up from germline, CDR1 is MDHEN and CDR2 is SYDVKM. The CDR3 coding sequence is TGTGCCAGCAGTCCCGTACAGGGATTCTCTGGGGCCAACGTCCTGACTTTC. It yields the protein CASSPVQGFSGANVLTF.